This T cell receptor beta chain was sequenced during a study of patients and donors after allogeneic stem cell transplantation. TCRdb ran MiXCR on the RT-PCR reads and lists one entry per CDR3 protein. The data hold about 960,000 distinct CDR3 sequences, with approximately 18% observed a single time. The sample taken for sequencing was blood, either unsorted or a sorted T cell fraction (not recorded which). The sequence came from a human donor who was either an allogeneic HSCT recipient or a stem cell or donor lymphocyte infusion donor (not recorded which). It is not recorded whose cells these are; they may come from a transplant donor.

The CDR3 loop is CASSLKGDEKLFF. The CDR3 DNA reads as TGTGCCAGCAGCTTAAAGGGGGATGAAAAACTGTTTTTT. The chain joins TRBV7-9 to TRBJ1-4, with a possible D match to TRBD1 (6 bases). The CDR3 sequence is 13 residues long. Germline-derived CDR1 and CDR2 are SEHNR and FQNEAQ (reference sequence). Trimming pared 2 bases from V and 6 bases from J, leaving 7 bases between.